The 26 T cell receptor beta chains below come from one sample, sequenced in a study of technical replicates of blood from a few donors. The protocol was immunoSEQ multiplex PCR, while the TCRdb copy is restricted to in-frame clones and leaves out a portion. The sample has roughly 70,000 clones, around 95% seen once. The sample comprised T cells isolated from PBMCs. These receptors all come from a human donor in good health.

V is TRBV27 and J is TRBJ1-4, with D unresolved. The CDR3 runs to 16 residues. V dropped 3 bases and J dropped 0 bases, with 11 bases sitting between them. Germline V gene data show CDR1 as MNHEY and CDR2 as SMNVEV (reference sequence). The CDR3 here is CASSFMRSATNEKLFF. The CDR3, as DNA: TGTGCCAGCAGTTTCATGCGGAGTGCAACTAATGAAAAACTGTTTTTT.

This clone was counted once. The V gene is TRBV27, the J gene TRBJ2-7; TRBD1 agrees at 7 bases. Losses at the gene ends were 8 bases for V and 2 bases for J; bases not matched to a gene: 6. The germline V gene has CDR1 MNHEY and CDR2 SMNVEV (reference sequence). The CDR3 is 13 amino acids. The CDR3 spells CASSAGTAYEQYF. CDR3 sequence (DNA): TGTGCCAGCTCAGCCGGGACAGCCTACGAGCAGTACTTC.

This chain links TRBV4-1 with TRBJ1-2, with 7 bases identical to TRBD1. This CDR3 region has 15 residues. Germline assignment: CDR1 MGHRA and CDR2 YSYEKL. Losses at the gene ends were 5 bases for V and 8 bases for J; bases not matched to a gene: 14. CDR3 DNA: TGCGCCAGCAGCTTCCGACAGGGTTCGAGGGACGGCTACACCTTC. Protein sequence: CASSFRQGSRDGYTF.

Points on this clone: Because the CDR3's place on the DNA is in doubt, the DNA is left out and the CDR3 is given as listed by TCRdb. The J gene is TRBJ1-5, the V gene TRBV27; the table's D call, TRBD1, has no DNA check behind it. Germline V gene lookup returns CDR1 MNHEY and CDR2 SMNVEV (reference sequence). A total of 15 residues make up the CDR3, ends included. The CDR3 spells CASSRFGQGYQPQHF.

This chain connects TRBV19 to TRBJ1-5, with a weak D call TRBD1 (5 bases). In germline, CDR1 is LNHDA, CDR2 SQIVND (reference sequence). Deletions cut 5 bases from V and 1 base from J, with 9 bases between. CDR3 length: 14 residues. The CDR3 region has the DNA TGTGCCAGTAGTTCAGGGATCAGCAATCAGCCCCAGCATTTT. This codes for CASSSGISNQPQHF.

This sequence joins TRBV7-6 and TRBJ2-1; the match to TRBD2 covers 9 bases. Losses at the gene ends were 5 bases for V and 6 bases for J; bases not matched to a gene: 8. Germline V gene lookup returns CDR1 SGHVS and CDR2 FNYEAQ. This CDR3 spans 15 amino acids. The CDR3 nucleotides read TGTGCCAGCAGCAAAAGGACTAGCGAGGTCAATGAGCAGTTCTTC. Its translation is CASSKRTSEVNEQFF.

V gene TRBV5-1 combines with J gene TRBJ2-1; TRBD2 matches 7 bases. With V trimmed by 0 bases and J by 7 bases, 10 bases remained unmatched. In germline, CDR1 is SGHRS, CDR2 YFSETQ. This CDR3 has 16 amino acids. This CDR3 is CASSLGGAGTTNEQFF. The CDR3 DNA sequence: TGCGCCAGCAGCTTGGGGGGAGCCGGGACTACGAATGAGCAGTTCTTC.

The chain links TRBV5-8 to TRBJ2-2, with D unclear. This CDR3 has 13 residues. The germline gives CDR1 SGHTS, CDR2 YDEGEE. Trimming pared 2 bases from V and 7 bases from J, leaving 9 bases between. The CDR3 coding sequence is TGTGCCAGCAGCTTCATCGAGGACGGGGAGCTGTTTTTT. Protein product: CASSFIEDGELFF.

The rearrangement joins TRBV4-3 to TRBJ2-1; 8 bases match TRBD2. Germline V gene data show CDR1 as LGHNA and CDR2 as YSLEER. V trimming: 4 bases; J trimming: 5 bases; junction bases outside the gene matches: 7. The CDR3 totals 15 residues. The CDR3 sequence: CASSRILAGNNEQFF. The CDR3 coding sequence is TGCGCCAGCAGCCGTATCTTAGCGGGAAACAATGAGCAGTTCTTC.

The chain is built from TRBV15 and TRBJ1-5, with D tentatively TRBD1 (5 bases). V lost 4 bases and J 5 bases, leaving 18 bases between the germline ends. The CDR3 has 16 amino acids. Germline CDR1 and CDR2: LNHNV and YYDKDF (reference sequence). CDR3 nucleotides: TGTGCCACCAGCACCCAAATACGTGGGGCTTATCAGCCCCAGCATTTT. Translating it yields CATSTQIRGAYQPQHF.

The J gene is TRBJ2-7, the V gene TRBV5-5; 7 positions match TRBD1. Germline V gives CDR1 SGHKS, CDR2 YYEKEE (reference sequence). Losses at the gene ends were 4 bases for V and 5 bases for J; bases not matched to a gene: 3. This CDR3 comprises 12 residues. CDR3 loop: CASSPTGHEQYF. The CDR3, as DNA: TGTGCCAGCAGCCCGACAGGGCACGAGCAGTACTTC.

V and J are TRBV9 and TRBJ2-2, with 7 bases matching TRBD2. Trimming removed 1 base from V and 6 bases from J; junction bases left unmatched: 3. Per the germline V gene, CDR1 is SGDLS and CDR2 is YYNGEE. There are 14 residues in the CDR3. The CDR3 DNA reads as TGTGCCAGCAGCGTAACTAGCGATGCCGGGGAGCTGTTTTTT. Protein: CASSVTSDAGELFF. The full variable domain, in which reference TRBV9 and TRBJ2-2 provide the parts outside the CDR3, is DSGVTQTPKHLITATGQRVTLRCSPRSGDLSVYWYQQSLDQGLQFLIQYYNGEERAKGNILERFSAQQFPDLHSELNLSSLELGDSALYFCASSVTSDAGELFFGEGSRLTVL.

This clone has only one observation. The chain has TRBV28 and TRBJ2-3, with D possibly being TRBD2 (5 bases). The CDR3 runs to 18 residues. The germline gives CDR1 MDHEN, CDR2 SYDVKM. V lost 2 bases and J 0 bases, leaving 18 bases between the germline ends. CDR3 in DNA: TGTGCCAGCAGTTTACGCCTCGGAGACAAGCGGAGCACAGATACGCAGTATTTT. Translating gives CASSLRLGDKRSTDTQYF.

The V call is TRBV6-1, the J call TRBJ1-1; no reliable D call. Per germline, CDR1 MNHNS and CDR2 SASEGT. Trimming pared 5 bases from V and 5 bases from J, leaving 12 bases between. This CDR3 region has 13 residues. DNA for the CDR3: TGTGCCAGCAGTCTCGGGAGAGGGACTGAAGCTTTCTTT. Translated, it gives CASSLGRGTEAFF.

The rearrangement joins TRBV12-5 to TRBJ2-7, with a tentative D call TRBD2 (6 bases). The CDR3 consists of 19 residues. V was shortened by 0 bases and J by 0 bases, with 21 bases between the two germline ends. Germline-derived CDR1 and CDR2 are LGHNT and FRNRAP. The CDR3 DNA is TGTGCTAGTGGTTTGGTAGTAGTGCTGGGGACTCAGAGCTCCTACGAGCAGTACTTC. It encodes CASGLVVVLGTQSSYEQYF.

The V call is TRBV5-6, the J call TRBJ2-1; tentatively, D is TRBD2 (6 bases). Deletions cut 0 bases from V and 10 bases from J, with 20 bases between. Germline-derived CDR1 and CDR2 are SGHDT and YYEEEE. This CDR3 has 16 residues. CDR3 in DNA: TGTGCCAGCAGCTTGGGGCCGGGACTCAAAATATCGGAGCAGTTCTTC. As protein: CASSLGPGLKISEQFF.

The chain carries TRBV5-6 and TRBJ2-7, with 11 positions matching TRBD1. Trimming at V came to 5 bases and at J to 6 bases, leaving 7 bases not matched to a gene. The CDR3 is made up of 14 amino acids. CDR1 is SGHDT, CDR2 YYEEEE, per germline. This CDR3 is CASSGQGAIREQYF. Here the CDR3 DNA reads TGTGCCAGCAGTGGACAGGGGGCCATCCGCGAGCAGTACTTC. The full variable domain, with the rest looked up from reference TRBV5-6 and TRBJ2-7, is DAGVTQSPTHLIKTRGQQVTLRCSPKSGHDTVSWYQQALGQGPQFIFQYYEEEERQRGNFPDRFSGHQFPNYSSELNVNALLLGDSALYLCASSGQGAIREQYFGPGTRLTVT.

The gene calls are TRBV30 and TRBJ1-1, with D maybe TRBD1 (6 bases). Trimming shortened V by 5 bases and J by 8 bases, and 18 bases separated the two germline ends. This CDR3 is built from 13 residues. Germline V CDR1 and CDR2: GTSNPN, SVGIG (reference sequence). CDR3 DNA sequence: TGTGCCTGGCGTCCGGGGACAAAGGGAGAAGCTTTCTTT. Amino acid sequence: CAWRPGTKGEAFF.

Concerning this clone: The junction departs from germline at one end; a sequencing error may be responsible. This chain connects TRBV19 to TRBJ2-1, with TRBD2 identical over 14 bases. CDR3 size: 13 residues. In germline, CDR1 is LNHDA, CDR2 SQIVND (reference sequence). In nucleotides, the CDR3 is TGTGCCAGTAGTATCGAGACTAGCGGGAGGGCCGTCTTC. This gives the protein CASSIETSGRAVF.

The gene calls are TRBV9 and TRBJ1-1; D is unresolved. This CDR3 has 16 residues. V lost 4 bases, J lost 2 bases, and 18 bases lay in between. The V gene's germline CDR1 is SGDLS and CDR2 YYNGEE. The CDR3 DNA is TGTGCCAGCAGCCCATCACCCCCGGGGATTAACACTGAAGCTTTCTTT. This gives the protein CASSPSPPGINTEAFF.

V and J are TRBV12-5 and TRBJ1-4, with D uncertain. Trimming left V 1 base short and J 5 bases short, with 5 bases between. The germline V gene has CDR1 LGHNT and CDR2 FRNRAP. This CDR3 has 13 amino acids. The CDR3, as DNA: TGTGCTAGTGGTTTGGGGCAAAATGAAAAACTGTTTTTT. Protein product: CASGLGQNEKLFF.

The chain carries TRBV7-3 and TRBJ2-2, with TRBD2 identical over 7 bases. The J segment lost 4 bases and the V segment lost 2 bases, leaving 4 bases of the junction unmatched. The CDR3 length is 15 residues. Germline lookup yields CDR1 SGHTA and CDR2 FQGTGA. The CDR3 loop is CASSLVGGPTGELFF. The CDR3 DNA is TGTGCCAGCAGCTTAGTGGGAGGGCCCACCGGGGAGCTGTTTTTT.

The V call is TRBV11-3, the J call TRBJ2-1; TRBD2 matches at 7 bases. J lost 1 base, V lost 1 base, and 1 base had no gene match. The germline V gene has CDR1 SGHNT and CDR2 YENEEA. The CDR3 loop spans 15 amino acids. The CDR3 DNA is TGTGCCAGCAGCTTAGGCGGGAGTTCCTACAATGAGCAGTTCTTC. This translates into CASSLGGSSYNEQFF.

The CDR3 spells CASSLGTIRTSGSDTQYF. The CDR3 DNA follows: TGTGCCAGCAGCTTAGGGACTATACGGACTAGCGGGAGCGATACGCAGTATTTT. The chain has TRBV7-6 and TRBJ2-3; 13 bases are shared with TRBD2. The CDR3 totals 18 residues. CDR1 and CDR2 from the germline V gene are SGHVS and FNYEAQ. Losses at the gene ends were 1 base for V and 6 bases for J; bases not matched to a gene: 10.

The rearrangement joins TRBV28 to TRBJ1-2; possible D gene TRBD1, 6 bases. Between the trimmed V and J ends, which lost 10 bases and 8 bases, there was a span of 17 bases. The length of the CDR3 is 12 residues. Germline V gene sequence: CDR1 MDHEN, CDR2 SYDVKM. CDR3 in DNA: TGTGCCATCCAAGGGGGTCCAAGCGGCTACACCTTC. Translating it yields CAIQGGPSGYTF.

The rearrangement uses TRBV7-3 and TRBJ2-7; D may be TRBD1 (5 bases). The CDR3 sequence is 13 residues long. V was trimmed by 3 bases and J by 6 bases, leaving 12 bases between them. Germline V gene lookup returns CDR1 SGHTA and CDR2 FQGTGA. The CDR3 sequence is CASSFSRDGEQYF. CDR3 coding DNA: TGTGCCAGCAGCTTCTCCAGGGATGGCGAGCAGTACTTC.